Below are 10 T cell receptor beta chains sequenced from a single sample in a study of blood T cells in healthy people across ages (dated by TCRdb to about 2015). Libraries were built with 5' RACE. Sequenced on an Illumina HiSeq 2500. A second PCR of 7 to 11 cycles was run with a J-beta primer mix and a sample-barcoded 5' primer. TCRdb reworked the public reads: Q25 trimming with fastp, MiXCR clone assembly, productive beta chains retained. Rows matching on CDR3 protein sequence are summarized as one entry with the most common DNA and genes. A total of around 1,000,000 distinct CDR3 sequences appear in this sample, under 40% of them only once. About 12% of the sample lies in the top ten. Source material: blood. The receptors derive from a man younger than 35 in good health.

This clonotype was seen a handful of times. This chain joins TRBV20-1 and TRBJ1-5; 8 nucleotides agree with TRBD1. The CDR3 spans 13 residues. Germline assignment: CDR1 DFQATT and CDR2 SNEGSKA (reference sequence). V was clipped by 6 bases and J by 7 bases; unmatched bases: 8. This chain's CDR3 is CSAPGQVGQPQHF. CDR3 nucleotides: TGCAGTGCCCCGGGACAGGTAGGACAGCCCCAGCATTTT.

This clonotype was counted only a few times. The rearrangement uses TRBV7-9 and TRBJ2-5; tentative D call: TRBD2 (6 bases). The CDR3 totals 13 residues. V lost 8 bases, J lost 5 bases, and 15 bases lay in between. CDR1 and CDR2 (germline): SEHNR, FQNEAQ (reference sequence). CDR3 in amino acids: CASHTAGSETQYF. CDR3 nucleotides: TGTGCCAGCCATACAGCGGGCTCTGAGACCCAGTACTTC. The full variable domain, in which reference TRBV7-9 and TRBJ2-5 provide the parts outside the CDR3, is DTGVSQNPRHKITKRGQNVTFRCDPISEHNRLYWYRQTLGQGPEFLTYFQNEAQLEKSRLLSDRFSAERPKGSFSTLEIQRTEQGDSAMYLCASHTAGSETQYFGPGTRLLVL.

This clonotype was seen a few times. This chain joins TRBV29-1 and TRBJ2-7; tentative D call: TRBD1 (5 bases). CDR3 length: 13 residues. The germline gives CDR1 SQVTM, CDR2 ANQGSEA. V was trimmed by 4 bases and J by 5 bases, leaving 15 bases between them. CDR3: CSVGARVGHEQYF. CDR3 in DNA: TGCAGCGTTGGGGCCAGGGTGGGTCACGAGCAGTACTTC.

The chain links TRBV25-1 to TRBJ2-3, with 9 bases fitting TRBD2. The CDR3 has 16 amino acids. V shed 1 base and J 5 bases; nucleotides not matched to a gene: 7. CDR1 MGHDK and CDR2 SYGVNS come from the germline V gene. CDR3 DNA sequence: TGTGCCAGCAGTGAATTCAGCGGGGGGTCCAGAGATACGCAGTATTTT. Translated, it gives CASSEFSGGSRDTQYF.

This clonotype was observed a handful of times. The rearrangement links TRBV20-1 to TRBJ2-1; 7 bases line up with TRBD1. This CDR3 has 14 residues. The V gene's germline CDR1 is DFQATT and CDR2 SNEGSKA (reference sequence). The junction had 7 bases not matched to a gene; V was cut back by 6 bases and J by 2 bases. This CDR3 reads CSARQGFAYNEQFF. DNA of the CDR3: TGCAGTGCAAGACAGGGTTTTGCCTACAATGAGCAGTTCTTC.

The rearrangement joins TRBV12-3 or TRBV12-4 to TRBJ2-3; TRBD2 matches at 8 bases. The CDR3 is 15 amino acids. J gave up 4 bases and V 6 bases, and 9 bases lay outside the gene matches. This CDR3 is CASRGGLEGSDTQYF. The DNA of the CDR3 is TGTGCCAGCAGAGGGGGACTAGAGGGGTCAGATACGCAGTATTTT.

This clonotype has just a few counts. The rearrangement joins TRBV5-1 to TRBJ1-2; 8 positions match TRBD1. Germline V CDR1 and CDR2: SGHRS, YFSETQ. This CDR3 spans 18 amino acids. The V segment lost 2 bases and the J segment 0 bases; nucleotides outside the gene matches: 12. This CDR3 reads CASSFTPGQGKANYGYTF. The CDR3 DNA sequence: TGCGCCAGCAGCTTTACGCCCGGACAGGGCAAAGCTAACTATGGCTACACCTTC. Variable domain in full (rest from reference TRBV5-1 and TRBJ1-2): KAGVTQTPRYLIKTRGQQVTLSCSPISGHRSVSWYQQTPGQGLQFLFEYFSETQRNKGNFPGRFSGRQFSNSRSEMNVSTLELGDSALYLCASSFTPGQGKANYGYTFGSGTRLTVV.

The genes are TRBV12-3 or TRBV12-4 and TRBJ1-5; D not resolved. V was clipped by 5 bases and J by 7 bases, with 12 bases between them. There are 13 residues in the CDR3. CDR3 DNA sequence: TGTGCCAGCAGTCCCGGACGGCGCCAGCCCCAGCATTTT. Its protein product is CASSPGRRQPQHF.

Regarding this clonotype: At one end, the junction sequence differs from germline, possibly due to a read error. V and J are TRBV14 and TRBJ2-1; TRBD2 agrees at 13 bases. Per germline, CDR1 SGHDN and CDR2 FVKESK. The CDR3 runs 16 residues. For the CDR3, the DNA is TGTGCCAGCAGCCGAAGACTAGCGGGGGGCCGGAATGAGCAATTCTTC. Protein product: CASSRRLAGGRNEQFF.

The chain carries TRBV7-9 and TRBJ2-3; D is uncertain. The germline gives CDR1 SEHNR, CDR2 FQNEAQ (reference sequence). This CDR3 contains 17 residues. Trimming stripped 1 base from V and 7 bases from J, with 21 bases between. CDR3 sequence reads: CASSLGLAQEITNTQYF. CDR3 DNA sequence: TGTGCCAGCAGCTTAGGTCTCGCTCAGGAGATAACCAATACGCAGTATTTT.